These 3 T cell receptor beta chains were sequenced from one sample in a study of T cells in Graves' hyperthyroidism and ophthalmopathy. Amplification of TCR beta CDR3 regions was performed using RNA transcripts as template. Initially, a first-round RT-PCR of the TCR CDR3 employed the HTBI primer set. TCRdb used MiXCR to reprocess the multiplex PCR reads, holding one entry per CDR3 protein. The table has around 580,000 distinct CDR3 sequences, about a sixth seen once. The sample taken for sequencing was blood. Every receptor here comes from a woman aged 18-35 years with Graves' hyperthyroidism.

Ten or more counts support this clonotype. CDR3 DNA: TGTGCCAGCAGTGGCGGGGTTACCGTCTACGAGCAGTACTTC. It translates to CASSGGVTVYEQYF. The chain couples TRBV27 to TRBJ2-7; weak D call: TRBD2 (6 bases). Germline CDR1 reads MNHEY; CDR2 reads SMNVEV (reference sequence). The CDR3 runs 14 residues. V dropped 5 bases and J dropped 3 bases, with 14 bases sitting between them.

This chain joins TRBV6-1 and TRBJ2-4, with 7 bases aligning to TRBD1. This CDR3 has 18 residues. The V segment lost 6 bases and the J segment 6 bases; nucleotides outside the gene matches: 20. CDR1 and CDR2 from the germline V gene are MNHNS and SASEGT. CDR3 region: CASSPLLGQVGFGNIQYF. The CDR3 DNA reads as TGTGCCAGCAGCCCCCTCCTCGGACAGGTTGGGTTTGGAAACATTCAGTACTTC.

CDR3 DNA sequence: TGTGCCAGCAGCGTGGAACTAGCGGGGGGGCTGGAGACCCAGTACTTC. Its protein is CASSVELAGGLETQYF. V gene TRBV9 combines with J gene TRBJ2-5, with 13 bases identical to TRBD2. Germline CDR1 and CDR2: SGDLS and YYNGEE. Germline trimming cut 2 bases from V and 5 bases from J; bases unmatched to any gene: 6. This CDR3 has 16 amino acids.